This is a list of T cell receptor beta chains from one sample in a study of radiation and T cells in renal cell carcinoma. TCRdb keeps only in-frame clones here, not all; method: immunoSEQ multiplex PCR. The data contain 100,000 to 150,000 clones, approximately 90% of them singletons. Specimen: blood, collected from a patient whose treatment included radiotherapy and nephrectomy. These receptor sequences come from a woman in her 70s with renal cell carcinoma. The CDR3 runs from the conserved cysteine through the conserved F or W. A D gene is named only where the DNA matches it firmly. Size is omitted from some rows. Given values are once, few, many or a class for expanded clones.

V gene	D gene	J gene	clone size	CDR3 DNA	CDR3 protein
TRBV30	NA	TRBJ1-3	NA	TGTGCCTGGGGGGACACTCCGGTGAACACCATATATTTT	CAWGDTPVNTIYF
TRBV20-1	NA	TRBJ1-1	NA	TGCAGTGCAAAACAAGACACTGAAGCTTTCTTT	CSAKQDTEAFF
TRBV20-1	NA	TRBJ1-1	few	TGCAGTGCTAGTCGCACTGAAGCTTTCTTT	CSASRTEAFF
TRBV7-2	TRBD1	TRBJ2-7	NA	TGTGCCAGCAGCAGGGGACAGGGTCTCTACGAGCAGTACTTC	CASSRGQGLYEQYF
TRBV7-7	TRBD2	TRBJ2-1	NA	TGTGCTAGCAGCTTACTAGCGGGGGTCGGTTCGTCGGAGCAGTTCTTC	CASSLLAGVGSSEQFF
TRBV7-2	NA	TRBJ1-4	NA	TGTGCCAGCAGCCCAGTGACAGACGGTGAAAAACTGTTTTTT	CASSPVTDGEKLFF
TRBV28	TRBD1	TRBJ2-7	NA	TGTGCCAGCAGCCCCGGGACAGGGGCCTTGGGCGAGCAGTACTTC	CASSPGTGALGEQYF
TRBV2	NA	TRBJ1-2	NA	TGTGCCAGCAGTGCTAAGACACGGTATGGCTACACCTTC	CASSAKTRYGYTF
TRBV2	NA	TRBJ1-1	once	TGTGCCAGCATCCCATGGGAGAACACTGAAGCTTTCTTT	CASIPWENTEAFF
TRBV7-9	TRBD2	TRBJ2-3	NA	TGTGCCAGCAGCCCAAGGACTAGCGGGACCTATACGCAGTATTTT	CASSPRTSGTYTQYF
TRBV28	NA	TRBJ1-4	NA	TGTGCCAGCAGACAAGAAAAACTGTTTTTT	CASRQEKLFF
TRBV30	NA	TRBJ1-1	few	TGTGCCTGGAGTGTAGGGACACTAGAAGCTTTCTTT	CAWSVGTLEAFF
TRBV6-5	TRBD1	TRBJ1-1	NA	TGTGCCAGCAGGGCGACAGGGGCGGGTCAAGCTTTCTTT	CASRATGAGQAFF
TRBV11-2	TRBD1	TRBJ1-4	NA	TGTGCCAGCAGTTCTAGGACAGGGGCCTCTAATGAAAAACTGTTTTTT	CASSSRTGASNEKLFF
TRBV5-5	NA	TRBJ1-1	NA	TGTGCCAGCAGCCACTACAACAGGAACACTGAAGCTTTCTTT	CASSHYNRNTEAFF
TRBV28	NA	TRBJ1-2	NA	TGTGCCAGCAGTTGGGAAGGGGCGGGCTATGGCTACACCTTC	CASSWEGAGYGYTF
TRBV30	TRBD1	TRBJ2-5	NA	TGTGCCTGGGCCACCGGACAGGGACGAGGGGAGACCCAGTACTTC	CAWATGQGRGETQYF
TRBV7-2	TRBD2	TRBJ2-7	NA	TGTGCCAGCAGCTTTGGAGCGGGGGTGTTTCCCGAGCAGTACTTC	CASSFGAGVFPEQYF
TRBV6-1	NA	TRBJ2-1	NA	TGTGCCAGCAGCCGGGACTCCTCTCACGAGCAGTTCTTC	CASSRDSSHEQFF
TRBV10-3	TRBD1	TRBJ2-7	NA	TGTGCCACCTCGGGACAGATTGACGAGCAGTACTTC	CATSGQIDEQYF
TRBV7-6	NA	TRBJ2-1	NA	TGTGCCAGCAGCTTAGAAGGGCTTTTTTACAATGAGCAGTTCTTC	CASSLEGLFYNEQFF
TRBV30	NA	TRBJ2-3	NA	TGTGCCCGCCAACGGGGCACAGATACGCAGTATTTT	CARQRGTDTQYF
TRBV6-5	TRBD1	TRBJ1-2	NA	TGTGCCAGCAGTTACTCGACAGGGGCTGAGCTTGGCTACACCTTC	CASSYSTGAELGYTF
TRBV6-5	NA	TRBJ1-6	NA	TGTGCCAGCAGGGACTATGGGTCCTATAATTCACCCCTCCACTTT	CASRDYGSYNSPLHF
TRBV11-2	TRBD1	TRBJ2-7	NA	TGTGCCAGCAGCCGACAGGGGGCCTACGAGCAGTACTTC	CASSRQGAYEQYF
TRBV6-1	NA	TRBJ2-1	NA	TGTGCCAGCGGACGTGACTCCTACAATGAGCAGTTCTTC	CASGRDSYNEQFF